The rows below give T cell receptor beta chains drawn from one sample of a study of cytomegalovirus exposure and HLA in healthy donors. TCRdb's copy holds only in-frame clones and misses some; the assay was immunoSEQ multiplex PCR. Altogether 85,000 to 100,000 clones are present, roughly 86% being singletons, with the ten largest covering roughly 9%. The sequencing input was PBMCs. The receptors were sampled from a man aged 25 to 40 in good health and CMV-seropositive. Both conserved end residues are part of each CDR3. The D gene is left open where the match is weak.

j_gene,v_gene,d_gene,CDR3aa
TRBJ2-3,TRBV11-2,.,CASSLGAATSTDTQYF
TRBJ2-7,TRBV7-2,.,CASSLAYPGKVGWEQYF
TRBJ1-2,TRBV2,.,CASSDQVSGYTF
TRBJ1-1,TRBV19,.,CASQDRLNTEAFF
TRBJ1-4,TRBV4-2,.,CASSQVAAAGDEKLFF
TRBJ1-1,TRBV6-4,.,CASSTMGGTEAFF
TRBJ1-2,TRBV14,.,CASSRRQYYGYTF
TRBJ1-2,TRBV18,.,CASSPEAFRGYTF
TRBJ2-1,TRBV11-2,.,CASSATGEQFF
TRBJ2-7,TRBV7-9,TRBD2,CASSSQRERYEQYF
TRBJ1-4,TRBV6-1,TRBD1,CASSDTGDPRANEKLFF
TRBJ2-2,TRBV18,.,CASSPPGQGNTGELFF
TRBJ1-5,TRBV6-1,.,CASSGRQPNQPQHF
TRBJ1-4,TRBV30,.,CAWSVSQGSHASF
TRBJ1-5,TRBV11-2,.,CASSEGGNQPQHF
TRBJ2-7,TRBV4-1,.,CASSQERGSGYEQYF
TRBJ1-1,TRBV5-1,TRBD1,CASSAGQGGTEAFF
TRBJ2-3,TRBV27,TRBD2,CASSLSSGSYTDTQYF
TRBJ1-2,TRBV27,.,CASRPTADYGYTF
TRBJ1-5,TRBV7-8,.,CASSQGRVGNQPQHF
TRBJ2-7,TRBV7-6,TRBD2,CASSQHWASGSEQYF
TRBJ2-7,TRBV10-3,TRBD2,CAISATSGSYEQYF
TRBJ2-2,TRBV6-5,.,CASSYSKLRGAGELFF
TRBJ1-1,TRBV14,.,CASTTGLNTEAFF
TRBJ2-1,TRBV25-1,.,CASTPPGAWNEQFF
TRBJ2-7,TRBV9,.,CASSPRPYGRGYEQYF
TRBJ2-2,TRBV9,.,CASSDLRGTGELFF
TRBJ2-7,TRBV7-9,.,CSSSLDNYEQYF
TRBJ2-3,TRBV7-6,.,CASSEDRISTDTQYF
TRBJ1-3,TRBV27,TRBD1,CASSSRGNFGNTIYF
TRBJ2-2,TRBV11-1,TRBD1,CASSLDRAGGELFF
TRBJ2-1,TRBV7-6,TRBD2,CASSYSTSGKRPAQFF
TRBJ2-1,TRBV2,TRBD2,CASRFSGSSNEQFF
TRBJ2-2,TRBV5-4,.,CASSGLANTGELFF
TRBJ2-7,TRBV6-6,.,CASRQTGPEQYF
TRBJ2-7,TRBV11-2,.,CASSFNSYEQYF
TRBJ1-5,TRBV10-3,.,CAIIPRYNQPQHF
TRBJ2-2,TRBV5-1,TRBD1,CATRGQGPGTGELFF
TRBJ2-3,TRBV9,.,CASSGTFSTQYF
TRBJ1-1,TRBV6-6,TRBD1,CASSAGQGFLGEAFF
TRBJ2-5,TRBV5-4,.,CASSLGGREEETQYF
TRBJ2-7,TRBV4-1,TRBD1,CASSRTGTNYEQYF
TRBJ1-1,TRBV29-1,.,CSVDSAKRPEAFF
TRBJ2-7,TRBV5-8,.,CASSTGTYEQYF
TRBJ2-5,TRBV7-8,TRBD2,CASSSPPSGRGETQYF
TRBJ2-1,TRBV18,TRBD1,CASSPRPGQLYNEQFF
TRBJ2-6,TRBV19,TRBD1,CASNWGQGSGANVLTF
TRBJ1-2,TRBV30,TRBD1,CAWKGRGSNYGYTF
TRBJ2-1,TRBV6-5,.,CASSYSPGLKYNEQFF
TRBJ2-1,TRBV2,.,CASSYLNPYNEQFF
TRBJ1-2,TRBV28,TRBD1,CASSLYEAGGNYGYTF
TRBJ2-5,TRBV7-2,TRBD2,CASSPGGQETQYF